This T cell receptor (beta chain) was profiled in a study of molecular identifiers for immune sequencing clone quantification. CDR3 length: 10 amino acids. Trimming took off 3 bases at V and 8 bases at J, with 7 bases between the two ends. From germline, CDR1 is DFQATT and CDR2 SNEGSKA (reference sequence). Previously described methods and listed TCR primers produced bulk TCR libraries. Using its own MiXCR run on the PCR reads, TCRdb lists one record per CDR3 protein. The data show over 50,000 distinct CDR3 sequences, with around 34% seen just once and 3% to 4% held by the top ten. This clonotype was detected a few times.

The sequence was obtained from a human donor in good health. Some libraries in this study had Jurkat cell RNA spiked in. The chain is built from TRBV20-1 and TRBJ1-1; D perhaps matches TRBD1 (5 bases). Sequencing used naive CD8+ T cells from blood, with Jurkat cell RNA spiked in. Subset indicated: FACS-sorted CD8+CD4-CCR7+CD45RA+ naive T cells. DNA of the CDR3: TGCAGTGCTAGTTCAGGGGAAGCTTTCTTT. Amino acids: CSASSGEAFF.